Shown below are 14 T cell receptor beta chains from a single sample sequenced in a study of control samples from healthy donors and cancer patients. Sequencing was performed with immunoSEQ multiplex PCR; in TCRdb, only in-frame clones are kept and a portion is missing. Of 95,000 to 100,000 clones detected, about four fifths appear once; the ten largest clones hold roughly 2%. The sequenced sample was blood. Receptors originate from a man in his fifties or sixties in good health.

This rearrangement joins TRBV9 to TRBJ2-3, with TRBD1 as a possible D gene (6 bases). The CDR3 is made up of 14 amino acids. The V and J ends lost 1 base and 1 base respectively, with 7 bases between them. Germline loops: CDR1 SGDLS, CDR2 YYNGEE. The CDR3 reads CASSVRQGTDTQYF. Here the CDR3 DNA reads TGTGCCAGCAGCGTACGACAGGGCACAGATACGCAGTATTTT.

The rearrangement joins TRBV28 to TRBJ2-3, with 9 bases that match TRBD1. V lost 6 bases and J lost 1; bases outside the gene matches: 8. Germline CDR1 is MDHEN and CDR2 is SYDVKM. The CDR3 is made up of 16 amino acids. The CDR3 reads CASSLTGGEGTDTQYF. The CDR3 nucleotides are TGTGCCAGCAGCTTAACAGGGGGCGAAGGCACAGATACGCAGTATTTT.

The chain recombines TRBV19 with TRBJ2-1; perhaps TRBD2 as D (6 bases). The V and J ends lost 10 bases and 9 bases respectively, with 13 bases between them. CDR3 length equals 11 residues. Germline-derived CDR1 and CDR2 are LNHDA and SQIVND (reference sequence). DNA of the CDR3: TGTGCCACCCAACGCGGGGCTGAGCAGTTCTTC. Protein: CATQRGAEQFF.

V is TRBV4-1 and J is TRBJ2-1, with 7 bases aligning to TRBD2. In germline, CDR1 is MGHRA, CDR2 YSYEKL. This CDR3 has 14 residues. V trimming: 0 bases; J trimming: 6 bases; junction bases outside the gene matches: 2. The CDR3 bases are TGCGCCAGCAGCCAAGAGCGGGGGTCCAATGAGCAGTTCTTC. Translating gives CASSQERGSNEQFF.

This clone was seen only a few times. This chain joins TRBV19 and TRBJ2-7; no clear D gene. This CDR3 contains 15 residues. V was shortened by 3 bases and J by 5 bases, with 17 bases between the two germline ends. Germline CDR1 is LNHDA and CDR2 is SQIVND (reference sequence). The CDR3: CASSIDDALMDEQYF. As DNA, the CDR3 is TGTGCCAGTAGTATTGACGACGCCCTCATGGACGAGCAGTACTTC.

This clone was seen ten or more times. The J gene is TRBJ1-5, the V gene TRBV18; TRBD1 might be the D (5 bases). This CDR3 is built from 15 residues. The germline V gene encodes CDR1 KGHSH and CDR2 LQKENI. V was shortened by 3 bases and J by 4 bases, with 13 bases between the two germline ends. CDR3 sequence (DNA): TGTGCCAGCTCACCCCTCGGGGACGGTAATCAGCCCCAGCATTTT. It is translated as CASSPLGDGNQPQHF. Using reference TRBV18 and TRBJ1-5 for the parts outside the CDR3, the full variable domain is NAGVMQNPRHLVRRRGQEARLRCSPMKGHSHVYWYRQLPEEGLKFMVYLQKENIIDESGMPKERFSAEFPKEGPSILRIQQVVRGDSAAYFCASSPLGDGNQPQHFGDGTRLSIL.

J is TRBJ1-2 and V is TRBV4-1, with D tentatively TRBD1 (5 bases). This CDR3 is 15 amino acids long. V gave up 1 base and J gave up 1 base, with 10 bases separating them. Germline V gene data show CDR1 as MGHRA and CDR2 as YSYEKL. This chain's CDR3 is CASSQVGQGNYGYTF. The CDR3 nucleotides are TGCGCCAGCAGCCAAGTCGGTCAGGGTAACTATGGCTACACCTTC.

This clone has just one count. The chain couples TRBV7-2 to TRBJ2-1, with TRBD2 matching 13 bases. The CDR3 has 18 residues. In germline, CDR1 is SGHTA, CDR2 FQGNSA. After removal of 0 bases from V and 6 bases from J, the junction contained 8 bases not matched to a gene. CDR3 loop: CASSLAPRLAGGGNEQFF. The CDR3 bases are TGTGCCAGCAGCTTAGCGCCGAGACTAGCGGGAGGAGGCAATGAGCAGTTCTTC.

The chain's CDR3 is CASSSGLLGYGYTF. The CDR3, as DNA: TGTGCCAGCAGTTCCGGTCTCCTGGGGTATGGCTACACCTTC. The gene calls are TRBV6-5 and TRBJ1-2, with no clear D. Deletions cut 4 bases from V and 5 bases from J, with 14 bases between. Germline CDR1 reads MNHEY; CDR2 reads SVGAGI. This CDR3 has 14 amino acids.

The sample holds a few counts of this clone. This sequence joins TRBV19 and TRBJ2-7; TRBD1 aligns across 8 bases. V trimming: 4 bases; J trimming: 0 bases; junction bases outside the gene matches: 2. This CDR3 has 14 residues. Looked up from germline, CDR1 is LNHDA and CDR2 is SQIVND (reference sequence). DNA for the CDR3: TGTGCCAGTAGTACCGGACAGGGCTCCTACGAGCAGTACTTC. It yields the protein CASSTGQGSYEQYF.

The sample holds a few counts of this clone. The gene calls are TRBV19 and TRBJ1-5; tentative D call: TRBD1 (5 bases). Per the germline V gene, CDR1 is LNHDA and CDR2 is SQIVND (reference sequence). The CDR3 loop spans 14 amino acids. V was pared by 0 bases and J by 4 bases, with 7 bases between. The CDR3 nucleotides read TGTGCCAGTAGTATAGAGGAGGGGAATCAGCCCCAGCATTTT. Translating gives CASSIEEGNQPQHF.

This clone was seen a single time. Within the sample, other DNA sequences also encode this same CDR3. The chain is built from TRBV7-9 and TRBJ1-5; 7 positions match TRBD1. Germline V gene data show CDR1 as SEHNR and CDR2 as FQNEAQ (reference sequence). There are 15 residues in the CDR3. The V gene end was trimmed by 1 base and the J gene end by 7 bases; junction bases not matched to a gene: 7. The CDR3 reads CASSLEGAGGQPQHF. The CDR3 nucleotides read TGTGCCAGCAGCTTAGAGGGGGCCGGGGGGCAGCCCCAGCATTTT.

CDR3 protein: CASSVDRQYNEQFF. The DNA of the CDR3 is TGTGCCAGCAGCGTAGATCGACAGTACAATGAGCAGTTCTTC. The genes are TRBV9 and TRBJ2-1, with D perhaps TRBD1 (5 bases). The CDR3 has 14 amino acids. V gave up 0 bases and J gave up 4 bases, with 8 bases separating them. From germline, CDR1 is SGDLS and CDR2 YYNGEE.

The chain joins TRBV28 to TRBJ2-2; 12 positions match TRBD2. From germline, CDR1 is MDHEN and CDR2 SYDVKM. The CDR3 has 17 amino acids. Trimming took 7 bases from V and 0 from J; bases not matched to a gene: 6. The CDR3 bases are TGTGCCAGCACCCGACGACTAGCGGGGGCGAACACCGGGGAGCTGTTTTTT. It yields the protein CASTRRLAGANTGELFF.